The present entry profiles one T cell receptor (beta chain) with its context. Its target is not known. V lost 0 bases and J lost 5; bases outside the gene matches: 6. The CDR3 length is 15 residues. The germline V gene encodes CDR1 KGHSH and CDR2 LQKENI. These data are taken from a study of blood T cells in healthy people across ages. The study's findings and limits: As age increased, TCR beta diversity per million T cells fell in a roughly linear fashion.

It was with a sample-barcoded 5' primer and a J-beta primer mix that a second PCR of roughly 7 to 12 cycles was run. TCRdb re-called the 5' RACE reads through MiXCR, storing one row per CDR3 protein. The sample has some 900,000 distinct CDR3 sequences; around 48% are singletons. The specimen was blood. The chain combines TRBV18 with TRBJ1-1, with 7 nucleotides matching TRBD1. This receptor was taken from a man under 40 in good health. DNA of the CDR3: TGTGCCAGCTCACCACCGCAGGGGGGTGGAACTGAAGCTTTCTTT. Translated, it gives CASSPPQGGGTEAFF.